The source of this T cell receptor (beta chain) is a study of identical twins. Findings of the study overall: Abundant beta clonotypes from cord blood had fewer insertions, unlike memory repertoires, which showed none. Invariant MAIT and iNKT cells could partly confound zero-insertion analyses. Instead of following the same donors, the conclusions were based on cross-sectional statistical analysis.

TCRdb reprocessed the 5' RACE reads with MiXCR, giving one entry per CDR3 protein. Altogether 1,800,000 or so distinct CDR3 sequences are present, under 35% being singletons, with the ten largest covering about 0.27%. Of note for this clonotype: Its target is not known. No conserved phenylalanine or tryptophan is present at the end of the CDR3, so a read error is the likely explanation.

The sequence was obtained from a newborn girl in good health. The specimen was cord blood.

The CDR3 spells CASSLKRVWGYTY. In nucleotides, the CDR3 is TGTGCCAGCAGTTTAAAGAGAGTTTGGGGCTACACCTAC. The gene calls are TRBV12-3 or TRBV12-4 and TRBJ1-2; unclear D gene. Trimming took 2 bases from V and 8 from J, leaving 12 bases between them. The CDR3 extends over 13 amino acids.